Listed below are T cell receptor beta chains from one sample, sequenced in a study of T cells after yellow fever vaccination. TCRdb called the 5' RACE reads again in MiXCR, with one record for every CDR3 protein. The table includes around 350,000 distinct CDR3 sequences, 9.5% to 13% detected once. Sequencing used PBMCs, obtained on the day of the first yellow fever vaccination. The receptors stem from a man between 18 and 35 years old who received the YFV17D yellow fever vaccine. CDR3s include the opening cysteine and the closing phenylalanine or tryptophan. D genes are given only for firm matches. A clone size is listed for some rows: how often the clone was seen (once, few, many), or a class if it is expanded.

d_gene	abundance	v_gene	j_gene	CDR3nt	CDR3aa
-	few	TRBV7-9	TRBJ2-3	TGTGCCAGCAGCTTAGCCACAGGAGCCACAGATACGCAGTATTTT	CASSLATGATDTQYF
TRBD1	once	TRBV5-4	TRBJ1-6	TGTGCCAGCAGCGCCCGGGACAGGGGAGACTCACCCCTCCACTTT	CASSARDRGDSPLHF
-	-	TRBV15	TRBJ2-3	TGTGCCACCAGCAGAGATGTGGGGGAGTATACGCAGTATTTT	CATSRDVGEYTQYF
TRBD2	many	TRBV7-2	TRBJ2-3	TGTGCCAGCACCGTACGGGGGGGGGAAGCTACGCAGTATTTT	CASTVRGGEATQYF
-	few	TRBV13	TRBJ2-5	TGTGCCAGCAGCTTCCGGGATTGGTACCAAGAGACCCAGTACTTC	CASSFRDWYQETQYF
-	-	TRBV12-3/TRBV12-4	TRBJ1-2	TGTGCCAGCACAGTAGGGGTTGGCTATGGCTACACCTTC	CASTVGVGYGYTF
TRBD2	few	TRBV9	TRBJ2-2	TGTGCCAGCAGCGTAAGGGAGGGTACACCGAACACCGGGGAGCTGTTTTTT	CASSVREGTPNTGELFF
-	many	TRBV7-2	TRBJ1-1	TGTGCCAGCAGCTTAAATCTAGGGGCAGGCGCTTTCTTT	CASSLNLGAGAFF
-	-	TRBV5-5	TRBJ2-1	TGTGCCAGCAGCCCTAGGGACTTAGGACCCGGGAATGAGCAGTTCTTC	CASSPRDLGPGNEQFF
-	many	TRBV10-3	TRBJ2-7	TGTGCCATCAGTGAAAGCCGGAACCCCGAGCAGTACTTC	CAISESRNPEQYF
-	many	TRBV9	TRBJ2-3	TGTGCCAGCAGCGTAGGACCCACAGATACGCAGTATTTT	CASSVGPTDTQYF
-	-	TRBV18	TRBJ2-7	TGTGCCAGCTCACCACGCCCGGATATCTCCTACGAGCAGTACTTC	CASSPRPDISYEQYF
-	few	TRBV20-1	TRBJ2-1	TGCAGTGCTAGATTGAGCGGCTATGAGCAGTTCTTC	CSARLSGYEQFF
-	few	TRBV12-5	TRBJ2-2	TGTGCTAGTGGTTTTCCGAACACCGGGGAGCTGTTTTTT	CASGFPNTGELFF
TRBD2	-	TRBV11-2	TRBJ2-3	TGTGCCAGCAGCTCTTCTAGCGGGACTAGCACAGATACGCAGTATTTT	CASSSSSGTSTDTQYF
-	-	TRBV14	TRBJ1-2	TGTGCCAGCAGCCAAGGTGGCAGAGGCTATGGCTACACCTTC	CASSQGGRGYGYTF
-	few	TRBV6-2/TRBV6-3	TRBJ2-5	TGTGCCAGCAGTAGATTCTACCAAGAGACCCAGTACTTC	CASSRFYQETQYF
TRBD2	-	TRBV12-3/TRBV12-4	TRBJ2-5	TGTGCCAGCAGCTCCCTCCCCGGGACTAGCGCGCCCGACCAAGAGACCCAGTACTTC	CASSSLPGTSAPDQETQYF
-	-	TRBV5-4	TRBJ2-5	TGTGCCAGCACCACTGGACAGCTTAGAAGCCAAGAGACCCAGTACTTC	CASTTGQLRSQETQYF
-	once	TRBV29-1	TRBJ2-5	TGCAGCGTTGAAGATCGGGGGTGGGAGACCCAGTACTTC	CSVEDRGWETQYF
-	-	TRBV5-1	TRBJ2-7	TGCGCCAGCAGCTTGGCCGTCGGGCTGGGATCCTACGAGCAGTACTTC	CASSLAVGLGSYEQYF
TRBD2	few	TRBV11-2	TRBJ2-3	TGTGCCAGCAGCTTGGGATTAGGACTAGCGGGGGCCGGAGATACGCAGTATTTT	CASSLGLGLAGAGDTQYF
-	-	TRBV4-3	TRBJ2-7	TGCGCCAGCAGCCAAGAAATAGGGGACTACGAGCAGTACTTC	CASSQEIGDYEQYF
TRBD1	-	TRBV5-1	TRBJ2-7	TGCGCCAGCAGCTTCTCACAGGGGAACGAGCAGTACTTC	CASSFSQGNEQYF
-	many	TRBV20-1	TRBJ2-3	TGCAGTGCCCCACGAAGCACAGATACGCAGTATTTT	CSAPRSTDTQYF
TRBD2	-	TRBV20-1	TRBJ2-3	TGCAGTGCGGGAGCCGGGGGGGCTGTAGATACGCAGTATTTT	CSAGAGGAVDTQYF
TRBD2	few	TRBV10-3	TRBJ2-1	TGTGCCATCAGTGGCCCGGGGGGTGAGCAGTTCTTC	CAISGPGGEQFF
TRBD2	-	TRBV6-1	TRBJ2-1	TGTGCCAGCATGGTAGCGGGGGGACCCTCCTACAATGAGCAGTTCTTC	CASMVAGGPSYNEQFF
-	few	TRBV6-6	TRBJ1-2	TGTGCCAGGATTACAGGGTCCGGTGGCTACACCTTC	CARITGSGGYTF
-	few	TRBV18	TRBJ2-5	TGTGCCAGCTCACGAACTAGCAGGGAGACCCAGTACTTC	CASSRTSRETQYF
-	few	TRBV3-1	TRBJ2-4	TGTGCCAGCAGCCGAAAGGGGCTAGGGGGGAACATTCAGTACTTC	CASSRKGLGGNIQYF
TRBD1	-	TRBV5-4	TRBJ2-2	TGTGCCAGCAGCTATACAGGGGTTGGGCCCGGGGAGCTGTTTTTT	CASSYTGVGPGELFF
TRBD1	-	TRBV10-3	TRBJ1-6	TGTGCCACCACGACAGGGACTAATTCACCCCTCCACTTT	CATTTGTNSPLHF
TRBD1	few	TRBV7-9	TRBJ2-7	TGTGCCGGAAAAAAAGGACAGGTCTCCGAGCAGTACTTC	CAGKKGQVSEQYF
TRBD1	few	TRBV4-3	TRBJ2-3	TGCGCCAGCAGCCAACGGACAGGGGGCGCAGATACGCAGTATTTT	CASSQRTGGADTQYF
TRBD1	many	TRBV4-1	TRBJ1-4	TGCGCCAGCAGCCATCCCCCAGCGGGACAGGAGGGGGAAAAACTGTTTTTT	CASSHPPAGQEGEKLFF
-	few	TRBV5-5	TRBJ2-2	TGTGCCAGCAGCTTGGAGTGGACCGGGGAGCTGTTTTTT	CASSLEWTGELFF
-	-	TRBV18	TRBJ1-4	TGTGCCAGCTCAAAACCGAATGAAAAACTGTTTTTT	CASSKPNEKLFF
-	-	TRBV11-2	TRBJ2-5	TGTGCCAGCAGCTGGCACGGCGGGGCGCCACGAGAGGAGACCCAGTACTTC	CASSWHGGAPREETQYF
TRBD1	-	TRBV20-1	TRBJ2-5	TGCAGTGCCGGGACAGGGGACGAGACCCAGTACTTC	CSAGTGDETQYF
-	many	TRBV20-1	TRBJ2-1	TGCAGTGCTGGGTACGGAGGGGGAACTTACAATGAGCAGTTCTTC	CSAGYGGGTYNEQFF
TRBD2	many	TRBV5-1	TRBJ2-5	TGCGCCAGCAGCGGTCAGCTAGCGGGGGGCCAAGAGACCCAGTACTTC	CASSGQLAGGQETQYF
-	-	TRBV2	TRBJ2-1	TGTGCCAGCCCCAGGGGGCGGGGGAGCTTCAATGAGCAGTTCTTC	CASPRGRGSFNEQFF